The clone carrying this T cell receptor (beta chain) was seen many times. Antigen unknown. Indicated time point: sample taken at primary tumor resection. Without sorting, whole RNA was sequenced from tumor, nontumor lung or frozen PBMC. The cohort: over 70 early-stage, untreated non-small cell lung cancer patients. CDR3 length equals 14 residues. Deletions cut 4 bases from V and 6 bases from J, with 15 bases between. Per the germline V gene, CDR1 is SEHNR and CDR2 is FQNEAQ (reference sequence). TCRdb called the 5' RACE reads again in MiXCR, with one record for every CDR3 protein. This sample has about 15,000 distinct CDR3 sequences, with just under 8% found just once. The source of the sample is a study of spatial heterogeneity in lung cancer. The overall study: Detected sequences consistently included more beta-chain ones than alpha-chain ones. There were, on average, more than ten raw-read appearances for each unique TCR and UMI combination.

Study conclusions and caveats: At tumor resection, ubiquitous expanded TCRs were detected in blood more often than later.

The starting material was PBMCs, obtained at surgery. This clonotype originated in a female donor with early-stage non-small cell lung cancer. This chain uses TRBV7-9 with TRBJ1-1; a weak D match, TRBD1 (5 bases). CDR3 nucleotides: TGTGCCAGCAGCTCTAAAATGGGGGGGTCTGAAGCTTTCTTT. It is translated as CASSSKMGGSEAFF.